This TCR beta chain stems from a study of beta chain features in type 1 diabetes. Study in general: Investigators examined some 100,000,000 sorted cells across all samples. Whole-study results and caveats: Because the template was cDNA, high-expressing cells might be over-represented. The study found that naive, central memory and Treg TCRB repertoires appeared more similar in patients than in healthy donors.

Via the markers CD45RO/CCR7/CD25/CD127/CD95/CD27, stem cell-like memory, regulatory, central memory and naive CD4+ cells were sorted. CDR1 is SQVTM and CDR2 is ANQGSEA in the germline V gene. The V and J ends lost 7 bases and 9 bases, in that order; junction bases with no gene match: 11. This CDR3 has 13 residues. In the case of this clone: Its antigen remains unknown.

Reverse transcription of all isolated RNA meant that expressed TCRB transcripts were sequenced. Using immunoSEQ multiplex PCR, the repertoire was profiled, and TCRdb retains in-frame clones only, with some absent. The sample has about 330,000 clones, approximately 10% seen once; the top ten hold over 0.015%. The material sequenced was naive CD4+ T cells from blood. The V and J genes are TRBV29-1 and TRBJ2-1, with 8 positions matching TRBD2. The clonotype originates from a woman in her twenties or thirties in good health. In DNA, the CDR3 is TGCAGCGACCTTGGGACTAGTGTTGGTGAGCAGTTCTTC. Translating gives CSDLGTSVGEQFF.